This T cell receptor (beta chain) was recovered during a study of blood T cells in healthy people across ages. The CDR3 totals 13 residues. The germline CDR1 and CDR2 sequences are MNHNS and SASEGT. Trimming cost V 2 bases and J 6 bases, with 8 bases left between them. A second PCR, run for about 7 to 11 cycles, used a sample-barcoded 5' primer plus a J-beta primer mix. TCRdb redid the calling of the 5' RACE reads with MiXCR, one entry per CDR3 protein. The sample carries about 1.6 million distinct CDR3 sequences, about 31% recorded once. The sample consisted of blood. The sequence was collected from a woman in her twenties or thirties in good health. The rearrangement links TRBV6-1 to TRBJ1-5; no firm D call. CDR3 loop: CASSEKRVQPQHF. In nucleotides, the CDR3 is TGTGCCAGCAGTGAAAAGAGGGTTCAGCCCCAGCATTTT.